This T cell receptor (beta chain) comes out of a study of blood T cell repertoires in COVID-19 (dated by TCRdb to the early 2020s). Notes on the research overall: Samples covering the acute and convalescent phases of COVID-19 were provided by collaborators in the United States, Italy and Spain. The prospective study material was composed of cDNA or gDNA derived from T cells, B-cell-depleted T cells, or PBMCs. Deeply sampled blood TCRbeta repertoires from subjects exposed to, actively infected with, or recovered from COVID-19 were included in the dataset. The repertoires were made available in a free public database intended to serve as a resource for research on the immune response to SARS-CoV-2. Samples were obtained from the ongoing ImmuneRACE study (first 160 participants) and from over 1,000 subjects provided by 6 global collaborators. A de-identified subject ID, COVID-19 status, age in years and sex were almost always included in the sample metadata. HLA class I and class II types, where available, came from metadata supplied by the sample provider rather than from assay-based typing. Findings and caveats that apply to the study as a whole: Clinical and demographic metadata were provided uncurated, with the amount varying by source and participant.

Looking up the germline V gene yields CDR1 MNHEY and CDR2 SVGAGI. For this chain, trimming is 6 bases at the V end and 2 bases at the J end, and the number of junction bases without a gene match is 6. From its cysteine to its phenylalanine, the CDR3 spans 15 amino acids. Only CDR3 DNA remains: 45 bases, in frame from the first base. Enrolling through a virtual design, the prospective study's participants ranged in age from about 18 to 100 years and lived across more than 20 United States geographic areas. Cohort assignment in the prospective study relied on participant-reported clinical history from a screening survey and a study questionnaire. Exposed participants were defined as having been in contact with someone with a PCR-confirmed or clinician-diagnosed COVID-19 case within 2 weeks of study entry. In the prospective study, mobile phlebotomists collected whole blood, serum and a nasopharyngeal or oropharyngeal swab from each participant. Over a roughly 2-month period, participants in the prospective study had the option of providing additional blood draws and questionnaires. Blood samples from the prospective study were shipped frozen or at room temperature prior to DNA extraction.

TCRbeta CDR3 regions were amplified from genomic DNA using the immunoSEQ Assay, a bias-controlled multiplex PCR. The paper's processing steps were these. The number of nucleated cells in each sample was estimated by amplification of reference gene primers within the assay. Sequence reads were collapsed and filtered to measure the absolute abundance of every unique TCRbeta CDR3 rearrangement. For each sample, productive Simpson clonality was calculated as the square root of Simpson's diversity index over productive rearrangements. Entries here come from immuneACCESS through TCRdb and include only in-frame sequences with V and J called. Some clones fail to appear in such tables; in the studies checked, an unresolved V gene covers under half of the shortfall, and the cause of the remainder is unknown. The V and J calls and clone size are taken from that table; D and trimming were inferred from the DNA. The sample profile shows 300,000 to 350,000 clones; approximately 91% of them were found once. The ten largest clones capture approximately 1% of the sample.

Regarding this clone: Its target antigen remains unknown. Base qualities are not provided; no much larger clone lies one nucleotide away.

Here the chain combines TRBV6-5 and TRBJ2-1; TRBD2 fits 8 bases in the junction. The material sequenced was PBMCs or T cells enriched from blood (not recorded which). The receptor comes from a woman under 40 who had been exposed to COVID-19. The nucleotide sequence is TGTGCCAGCAGCGAGCTTAGCGGGACCTACAATGAGCAGTTCTTC. Translated, it gives CASSELSGTYNEQFF.